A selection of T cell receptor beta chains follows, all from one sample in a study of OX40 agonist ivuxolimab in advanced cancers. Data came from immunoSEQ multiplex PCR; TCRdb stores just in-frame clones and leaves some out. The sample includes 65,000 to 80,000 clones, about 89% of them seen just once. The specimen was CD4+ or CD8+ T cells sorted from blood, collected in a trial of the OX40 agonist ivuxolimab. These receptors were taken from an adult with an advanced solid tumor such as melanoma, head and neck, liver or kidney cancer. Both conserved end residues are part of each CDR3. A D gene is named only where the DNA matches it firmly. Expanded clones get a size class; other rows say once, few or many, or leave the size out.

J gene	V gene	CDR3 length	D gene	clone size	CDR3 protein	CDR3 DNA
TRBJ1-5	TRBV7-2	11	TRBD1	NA	CASSETGAQHF	TGTGCCAGCAGCGAGACAGGGGCCCAGCATTTT
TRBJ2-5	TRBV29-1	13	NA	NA	CSAEGAGWETQYF	TGCAGCGCCGAGGGGGCGGGATGGGAGACCCAGTACTTC
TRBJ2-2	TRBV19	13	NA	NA	CASTSRGTGELFF	TGTGCCAGTACCTCGAGGGGGACCGGGGAGCTGTTTTTT
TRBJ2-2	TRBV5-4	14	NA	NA	CASSFRSGTGELFF	TGTGCCAGCAGCTTCAGGAGTGGCACCGGGGAGCTGTTTTTT
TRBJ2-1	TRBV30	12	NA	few	CAWSVHNGEQFF	TGTGCCTGGAGTGTGCACAATGGTGAGCAGTTCTTC
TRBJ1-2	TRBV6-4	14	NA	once	CASSEQPLNYGYTF	TGTGCCAGCAGTGAACAGCCCCTTAACTATGGCTACACCTTC
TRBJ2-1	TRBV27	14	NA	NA	CASSLVGQTNEQFF	TGTGCCAGCAGTTTAGTTGGGCAAACCAATGAGCAGTTCTTC
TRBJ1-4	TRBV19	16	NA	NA	CASSRVADRINEKLFF	TGTGCCAGTAGTCGGGTAGCCGACAGAATTAATGAAAAACTGTTTTTT
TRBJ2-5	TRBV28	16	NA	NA	CASSDDPGQFGETQYF	TGTGCCAGCAGTGACGATCCCGGGCAGTTCGGTGAGACCCAGTACTTC
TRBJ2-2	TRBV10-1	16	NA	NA	CASSGPGEMNTGELFF	TGCGCCAGCAGTGGGCCAGGGGAAATGAACACCGGGGAGCTGTTTTTT
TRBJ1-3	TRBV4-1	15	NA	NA	CASSQPGAAGNTIYF	TGCGCCAGCAGCCAGCCAGGGGCGGCTGGAAACACCATATATTTT
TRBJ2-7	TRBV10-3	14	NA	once	CAISGTSGSYEQYF	TGTGCCATCAGTGGAACCAGTGGCTCCTACGAGCAGTACTTC
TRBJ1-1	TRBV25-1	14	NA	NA	CASSESPLNTEAFF	TGTGCCAGCAGTGAATCTCCCCTGAACACTGAAGCTTTCTTT
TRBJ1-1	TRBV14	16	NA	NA	CASSRIAGHGGTEAFF	TGTGCCAGCAGCCGTATTGCCGGACATGGGGGCACTGAAGCTTTCTTT
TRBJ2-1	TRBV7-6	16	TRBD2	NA	CASSLRSSGTYNEQFF	TGTGCCAGCAGCTTACGGTCCAGCGGGACCTACAATGAGCAGTTCTTC
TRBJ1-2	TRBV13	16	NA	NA	CASSLGLSGLNYGYTF	TGTGCCAGCAGCTTAGGCCTTTCGGGACTAAACTATGGCTACACCTTC
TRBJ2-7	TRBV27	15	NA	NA	CASSSQFTGLNEQYF	TGTGCCAGCAGTTCCCAGTTTACAGGGTTAAACGAGCAGTACTTC
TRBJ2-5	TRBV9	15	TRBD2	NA	CASSKGLAGQETQYF	TGTGCCAGCAGCAAGGGACTAGCGGGCCAAGAGACCCAGTACTTC
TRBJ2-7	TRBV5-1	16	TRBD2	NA	CASSFRGSGIVDEQYF	TGCGCCAGCAGCTTTAGGGGTAGCGGGATTGTCGACGAGCAGTACTTC
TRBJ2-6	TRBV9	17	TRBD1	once	CASSVGRDRAGANVLTF	TGTGCCAGCAGCGTAGGAAGGGACAGGGCTGGGGCCAACGTCCTGACTTTC
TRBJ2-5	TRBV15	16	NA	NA	CATSSERLGRLGTQYF	TGTGCCACCAGCAGTGAACGACTCGGCCGGTTAGGGACCCAGTACTTC
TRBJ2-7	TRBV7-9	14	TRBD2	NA	CASSFSGRAYEQYF	TGTGCCAGCAGCTTTAGCGGGAGGGCCTACGAGCAGTACTTC
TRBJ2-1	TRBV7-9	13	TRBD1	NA	CASSLAGTGEGFF	TGTGCCAGCAGCTTAGCGGGGACAGGGGAAGGGTTCTTC
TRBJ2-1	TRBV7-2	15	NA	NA	CASSFAGSSYNEQFF	TGTGCCAGCAGCTTTGCCGGGAGCTCCTACAATGAGCAGTTCTTC
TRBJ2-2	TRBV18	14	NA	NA	CASSPGQYTGELFF	TGTGCCAGCTCACCCGGACAGTACACCGGGGAGCTGTTTTTT
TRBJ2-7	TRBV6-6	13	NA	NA	CASSYSKGYEQYF	TGTGCCAGCAGTTACTCGAAGGGCTACGAGCAGTACTTC
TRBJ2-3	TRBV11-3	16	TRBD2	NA	CASRTGLAGELDTQYF	TGTGCCAGCAGGACGGGACTAGCGGGAGAGTTGGATACGCAGTATTTT
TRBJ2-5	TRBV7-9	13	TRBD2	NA	CVSRTSAQETQYF	TGTGTCTCGCGGACTAGCGCCCAAGAGACCCAGTACTTC
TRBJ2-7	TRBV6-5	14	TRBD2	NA	CASSSATSPYEQYF	TGTGCCAGCAGTTCTGCGACTAGCCCCTACGAGCAGTACTTC
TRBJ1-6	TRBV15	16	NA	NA	CATSRYLLGGNSPLHF	TGTGCCACCAGCAGATACCTACTAGGGGGTAATTCACCCCTCCACTTT
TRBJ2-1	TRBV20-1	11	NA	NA	CSAGPANEQFF	TGCAGTGCTGGGCCTGCCAATGAGCAGTTCTTC
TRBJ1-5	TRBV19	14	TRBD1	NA	CASSVPGGSQPQHF	TGTGCCAGTAGTGTTCCAGGGGGCAGCCAGCCCCAGCATTTT
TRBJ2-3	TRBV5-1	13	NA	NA	CASSLKATDTQYF	TGCGCCAGCAGCTTGAAGGCCACAGATACGCAGTATTTT
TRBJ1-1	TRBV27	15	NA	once	CASSPEDRFNTEAFF	TGTGCCAGCAGTCCGGAGGACCGGTTTAACACTGAAGCTTTCTTT
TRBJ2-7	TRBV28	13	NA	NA	CASSLGGGHEQYF	TGTGCCAGCAGTTTAGGGGGTGGCCACGAGCAGTACTTC
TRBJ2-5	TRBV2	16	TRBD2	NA	CASSLGLAGVGETQYF	TGTGCCAGCAGTCTTGGACTAGCGGGAGTTGGAGAGACCCAGTACTTC
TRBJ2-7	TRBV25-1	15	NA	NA	CASSAGDLSSYEQYF	TGTGCCAGCAGTGCGGGGGACCTGAGCTCCTACGAGCAGTACTTC
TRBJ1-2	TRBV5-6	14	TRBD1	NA	CASSLRGGELGYTF	TGTGCCAGCAGCTTGCGAGGGGGCGAATTGGGCTACACCTTC
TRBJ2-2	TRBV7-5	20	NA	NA	CVRSSGGRLAGGPNTGELFF	TGTGTCAGAAGCTCAGGGGGGCGCCTAGCGGGAGGCCCGAACACCGGGGAGCTGTTTTTT
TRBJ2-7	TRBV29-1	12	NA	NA	CSVAREGYEQYF	TGCAGCGTCGCTCGCGAGGGCTACGAGCAGTACTTC
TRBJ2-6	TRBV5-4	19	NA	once	CASSLWGLRVASGANVLTF	TGTGCCAGCAGCTTGTGGGGGCTTCGCGTAGCCTCTGGGGCCAACGTCCTGACTTTC
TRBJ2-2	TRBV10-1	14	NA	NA	CASSAVWNTGELFF	TGCGCCAGCAGCGCCGTCTGGAATACCGGGGAGCTGTTTTTT
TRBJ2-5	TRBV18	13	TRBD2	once	CASSQGLAETQYF	TGTGCCAGCTCACAGGGACTAGCTGAGACCCAGTACTTC
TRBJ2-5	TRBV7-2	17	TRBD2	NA	CASSLELAGPRGETQYF	TGTGCCAGCAGCTTAGAACTAGCGGGCCCCAGGGGGGAGACCCAGTACTTC